The rows below give T cell receptor beta chains drawn from one sample of a study of CD8+ T cells in alopecia areata. The method was immunoSEQ multiplex PCR; TCRdb's version includes in-frame clones alone and lacks a portion of them. The profile shows over 120,000 clones, about half of them singletons. Specimen: CD4+ T cells sorted from blood, collected at week 0. Receptors were obtained from a human donor with alopecia areata. Both conserved end residues are part of each CDR3.

CDR3	V
CASSISGYGYTF	TRBV19
CAISESRLTEAFF	TRBV10-3
CASSQSPEGGLNQPQHF	TRBV23-1
CASSQDQGAVYNEQFF	TRBV4-1
CSVGQGAEKLFF	TRBV29-1
CASVGQGNTGELFF	TRBV19
CATSVLQGTEQYF	TRBV15
CASGPQGYEQYF	TRBV25-1
CSVEQGVGYTF	TRBV29-1
CSVGGTSQETQYF	TRBV29-1
CASSPMGASSEAFF	TRBV7-9
CSVVGEARGYEQYF	TRBV29-1
CASSLADTQYF	TRBV7-9
CSVNRANTEAFF	TRBV29-1
CAISELETGGETQYF	TRBV10-3
CASSLARTGVGANVLTF	TRBV5-6
CASSYARRGYQETQYF	TRBV6-5
CACPRNYGYTF	TRBV30
CAWSVGRTGTRQPQHF	TRBV30
CASSQGAGAYNEQFF	TRBV14
CASSQLGLAGVGETQYF	TRBV14
CASSAGQTYGYTF	TRBV7-2
CASSGVSGRYNEQFF	TRBV25-1
CASSQSGRTVNEQFF	TRBV7-2
CASSLGGGVAYEQYF	TRBV7-2
CSVEQSTDTQYF	TRBV29-1
CAWSRGHEQYF	TRBV30
CSSRRGWQETQYF	TRBV29-1
CASSQDLTTGMNTEAFF	TRBV4-3
CAWSSGREAFF	TRBV30
CASSLFAGEDTQYF	TRBV5-1
CSVRPDETQYF	TRBV29-1
CASSTGRNTGELFF	TRBV13
CASSGGTLNTEAFF	TRBV5-1
CASSSSTGTYEQYF	TRBV5-1
CASSRRLAGRTDTQYF	TRBV14
CAWSEGQGGRETQYF	TRBV30
CAVGSVWEQFF	TRBV30
CASTLGGAHNEQFF	TRBV9
CASSYTGGVEDTEAFF	TRBV7-2
CASSGGGWSYNEQFF	TRBV9
CASSPYEQYF	TRBV2
CASSQRDRWFF	TRBV7-9